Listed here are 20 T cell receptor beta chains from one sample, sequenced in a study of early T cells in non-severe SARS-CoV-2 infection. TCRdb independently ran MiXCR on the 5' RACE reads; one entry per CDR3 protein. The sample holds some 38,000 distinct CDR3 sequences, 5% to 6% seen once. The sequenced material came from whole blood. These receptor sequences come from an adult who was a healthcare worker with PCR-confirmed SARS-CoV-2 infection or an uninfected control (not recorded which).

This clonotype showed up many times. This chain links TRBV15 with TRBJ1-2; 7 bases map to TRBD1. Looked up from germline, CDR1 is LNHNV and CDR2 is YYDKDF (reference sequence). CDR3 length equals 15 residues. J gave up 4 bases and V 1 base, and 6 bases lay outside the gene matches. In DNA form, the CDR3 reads TGTGCCACCAGCAGAGTCAACAGGGGTTCCTATGGCTACACCTTC. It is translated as CATSRVNRGSYGYTF.

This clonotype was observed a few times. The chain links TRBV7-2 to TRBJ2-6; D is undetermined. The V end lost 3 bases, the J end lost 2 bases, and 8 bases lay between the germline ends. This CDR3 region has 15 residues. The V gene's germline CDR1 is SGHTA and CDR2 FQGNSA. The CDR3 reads CASSFGFPGANVLTF. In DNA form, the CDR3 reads TGTGCCAGCAGCTTCGGATTCCCTGGGGCCAACGTCCTGACTTTC.

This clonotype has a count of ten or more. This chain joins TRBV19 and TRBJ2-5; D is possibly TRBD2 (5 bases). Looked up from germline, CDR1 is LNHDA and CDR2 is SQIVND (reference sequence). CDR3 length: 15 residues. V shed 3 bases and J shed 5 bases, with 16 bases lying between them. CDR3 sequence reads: CASSIRVSRGETQYF. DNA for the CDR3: TGTGCCAGTAGTATTAGAGTCTCCCGGGGTGAGACCCAGTACTTC.

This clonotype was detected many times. The CDR3 here is CATSDGLSNQPQHF. The CDR3, as DNA: TGTGCCACCAGCGACGGGTTGAGCAATCAGCCCCAGCATTTT. This rearrangement joins TRBV24-1 to TRBJ1-5; unclear D gene. This CDR3 has 14 amino acids. Trimming removed 7 bases from V and 1 base from J, with 10 bases in between. Germline CDR1 and CDR2: KGHDR and SFDVKD.

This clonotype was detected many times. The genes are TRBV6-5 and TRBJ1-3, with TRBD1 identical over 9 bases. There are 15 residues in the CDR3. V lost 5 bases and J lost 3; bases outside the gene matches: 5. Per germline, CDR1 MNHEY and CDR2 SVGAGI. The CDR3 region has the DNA TGTGCCAGCAGTAGAGGACAGGGGTTTGGAAACACCATATATTTT. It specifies CASSRGQGFGNTIYF.

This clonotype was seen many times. The CDR3 loop is CASSYSRGCSYEQYF. The DNA for the CDR3 is TGTGCCAGCAGTTATTCCCGCGGGTGCTCCTACGAGCAGTACTTC. V is TRBV6-8 and J is TRBJ2-7; a possible D gene is TRBD2 (5 bases). Trimming removed 3 bases from V and 0 bases from J, with 12 bases in between. Germline values: CDR1 MNHGY, CDR2 SAAAGT. The CDR3 is 15 residues long.

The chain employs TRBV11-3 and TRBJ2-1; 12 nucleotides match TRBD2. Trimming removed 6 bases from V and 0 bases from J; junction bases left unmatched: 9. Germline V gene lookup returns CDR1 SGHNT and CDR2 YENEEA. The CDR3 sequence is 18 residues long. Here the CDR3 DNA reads TGTGCCAGCAGTCAAGTAAGGACTAGCGGGGCCTCCTACAATGAGCAGTTCTTC. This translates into CASSQVRTSGASYNEQFF.

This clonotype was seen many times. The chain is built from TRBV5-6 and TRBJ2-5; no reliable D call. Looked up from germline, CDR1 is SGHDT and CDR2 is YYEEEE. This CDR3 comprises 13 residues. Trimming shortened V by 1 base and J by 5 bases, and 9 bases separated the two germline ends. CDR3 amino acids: CASSLFVSETQYF. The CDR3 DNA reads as TGTGCCAGCAGCTTGTTTGTTTCGGAGACCCAGTACTTC.

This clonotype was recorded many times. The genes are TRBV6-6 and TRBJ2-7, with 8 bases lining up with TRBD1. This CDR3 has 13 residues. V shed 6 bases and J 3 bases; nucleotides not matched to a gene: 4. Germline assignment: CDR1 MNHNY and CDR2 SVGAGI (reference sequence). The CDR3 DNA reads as TGTGCCAGCAGCCGACAGGGGAACTACGAGCAGTACTTC. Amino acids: CASSRQGNYEQYF.

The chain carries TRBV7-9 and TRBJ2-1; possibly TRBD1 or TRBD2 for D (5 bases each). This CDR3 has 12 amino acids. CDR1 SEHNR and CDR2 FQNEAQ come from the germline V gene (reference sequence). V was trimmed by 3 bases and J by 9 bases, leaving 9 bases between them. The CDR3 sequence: CASSLGVGEQFF. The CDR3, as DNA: TGTGCCAGCAGCTTGGGGGTTGGTGAGCAGTTCTTC. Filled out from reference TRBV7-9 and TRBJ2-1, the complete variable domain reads DTGVSQNPRHKITKRGQNVTFRCDPISEHNRLYWYRQTLGQGPEFLTYFQNEAQLEKSRLLSDRFSAERPKGSFSTLEIQRTEQGDSAMYLCASSLGVGEQFFGPGTRLTVL.

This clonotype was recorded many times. The DNA of the CDR3 is TGTGCCAGCAGCCTCTGGAAGGCGACAGAGGCCGCTGAAGCTTTCTTT. This gives the protein CASSLWKATEAAEAFF. The rearrangement joins TRBV7-2 to TRBJ1-1, with TRBD1 as a possible D gene (5 bases). Between the trimmed V and J ends, which lost 5 bases and 6 bases, there was a span of 22 bases. Germline V lookup: CDR1 SGHTA, CDR2 FQGNSA. The CDR3 has 16 amino acids.

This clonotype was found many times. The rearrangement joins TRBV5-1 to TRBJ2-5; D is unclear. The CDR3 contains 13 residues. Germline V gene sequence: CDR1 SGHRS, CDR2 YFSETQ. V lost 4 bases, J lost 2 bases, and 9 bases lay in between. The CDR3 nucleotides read TGCGCCAGCAGCGGCATGGGTCAAGAGACCCAGTACTTC. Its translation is CASSGMGQETQYF.

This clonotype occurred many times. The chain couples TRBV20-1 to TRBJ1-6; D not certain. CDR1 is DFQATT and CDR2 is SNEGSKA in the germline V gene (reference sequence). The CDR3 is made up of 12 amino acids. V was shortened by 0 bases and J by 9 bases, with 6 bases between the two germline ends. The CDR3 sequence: CSARDLSSPLHF. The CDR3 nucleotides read TGCAGTGCTAGAGATCTCTCTTCACCCCTCCACTTT.

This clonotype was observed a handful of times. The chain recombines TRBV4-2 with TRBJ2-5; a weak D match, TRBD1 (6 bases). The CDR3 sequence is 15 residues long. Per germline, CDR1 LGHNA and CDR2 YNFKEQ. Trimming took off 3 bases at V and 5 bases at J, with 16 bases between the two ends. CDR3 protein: CASSHGDTRGETQYF. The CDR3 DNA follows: TGTGCCAGCAGCCATGGGGACACCCGCGGGGAGACCCAGTACTTC.

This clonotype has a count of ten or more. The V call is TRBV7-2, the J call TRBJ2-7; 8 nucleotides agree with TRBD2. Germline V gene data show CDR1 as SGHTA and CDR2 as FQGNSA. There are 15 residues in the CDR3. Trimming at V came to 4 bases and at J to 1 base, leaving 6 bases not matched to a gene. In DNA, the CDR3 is TGTGCCAGCAGCTATAGCGGGACCCTATCCTACGAGCAGTACTTC. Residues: CASSYSGTLSYEQYF.

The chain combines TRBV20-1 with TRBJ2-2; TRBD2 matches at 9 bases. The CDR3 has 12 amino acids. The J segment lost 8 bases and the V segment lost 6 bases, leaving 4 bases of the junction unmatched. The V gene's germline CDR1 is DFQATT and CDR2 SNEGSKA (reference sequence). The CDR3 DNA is TGCAGTGCGACCGGACTAGCGGGGGAGCTGTTTTTT. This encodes CSATGLAGELFF.

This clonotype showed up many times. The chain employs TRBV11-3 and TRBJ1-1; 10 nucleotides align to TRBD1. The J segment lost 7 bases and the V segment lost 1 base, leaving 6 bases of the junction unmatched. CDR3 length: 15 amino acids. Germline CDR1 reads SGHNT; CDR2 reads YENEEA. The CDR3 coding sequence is TGTGCCAGCAGCTTAGCAGGGACAGGGGCCGATGAAGCTTTCTTT. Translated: CASSLAGTGADEAFF.

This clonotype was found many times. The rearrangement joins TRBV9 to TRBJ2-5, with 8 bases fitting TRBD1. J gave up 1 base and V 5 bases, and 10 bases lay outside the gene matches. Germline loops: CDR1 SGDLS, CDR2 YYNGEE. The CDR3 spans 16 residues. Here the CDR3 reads CASRKGQGTAQETQYF. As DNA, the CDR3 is TGTGCCAGCAGAAAAGGACAGGGAACAGCCCAAGAGACCCAGTACTTC. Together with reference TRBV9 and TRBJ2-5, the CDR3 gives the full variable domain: DSGVTQTPKHLITATGQRVTLRCSPRSGDLSVYWYQQSLDQGLQFLIQYYNGEERAKGNILERFSAQQFPDLHSELNLSSLELGDSALYFCASRKGQGTAQETQYFGPGTRLLVL.

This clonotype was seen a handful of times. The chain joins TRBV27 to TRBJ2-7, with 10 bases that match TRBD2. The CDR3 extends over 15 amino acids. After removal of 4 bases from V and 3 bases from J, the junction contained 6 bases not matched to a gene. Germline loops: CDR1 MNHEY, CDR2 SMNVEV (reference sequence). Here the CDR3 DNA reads TGTGCCAGCAGTTCTAACCGGACTAGCGGCTACGAGCAGTACTTC. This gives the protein CASSSNRTSGYEQYF.

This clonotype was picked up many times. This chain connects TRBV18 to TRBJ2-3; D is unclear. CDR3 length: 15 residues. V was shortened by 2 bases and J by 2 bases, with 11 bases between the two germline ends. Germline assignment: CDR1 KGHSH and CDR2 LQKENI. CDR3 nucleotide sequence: TGTGCCAGCTCACCAGATGTTTACTCCACAGATACGCAGTATTTT. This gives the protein CASSPDVYSTDTQYF.